This TCR beta chain was observed in a study of cytomegalovirus exposure and HLA in healthy donors. Study summary: Most genotyped donors, over 70% of more than 300, had Caucasian-associated genetic ancestry.

Points on this clone: Its antigen is unknown.

Broader study findings: Based on reports, TCR beta sequences accurately predicted HLA-A and HLA-B alleles for most subjects. It was in a later analysis that TCR association rates were seen to vary by HLA locus, highest for DRB1 and lowest for HLA-C. Researchers reported in a later analysis that common viral pathogens appeared linked to several top clusters.

The V and J ends lost 5 bases and 1 base, in that order; junction bases with no gene match: 6. CDR1 is SGHTA and CDR2 is FQGNSA in the germline V gene. This CDR3 region has 17 residues. A multiplex PCR was run with 60 Vbeta primers and 13 Jbeta primers. Repertoires were generated with immunoSEQ multiplex PCR, while TCRdb's copy carries only in-frame clones and drops some. The repertoire consists of 120,000 or so clones, with 75% occurring once and the leading ten covering over 2.5%. The genes are TRBV7-2 and TRBJ2-1; 12 positions match TRBD2. The receptor was isolated from a woman aged 45-65 years in good health and CMV-seronegative. Sequencing was carried out using PBMCs. CDR3 sequence: CASSLKTSGSSYNEQFF. CDR3 nucleotide sequence: TGTGCCAGCAGCCTCAAGACTAGCGGGAGTTCCTACAATGAGCAGTTCTTC.